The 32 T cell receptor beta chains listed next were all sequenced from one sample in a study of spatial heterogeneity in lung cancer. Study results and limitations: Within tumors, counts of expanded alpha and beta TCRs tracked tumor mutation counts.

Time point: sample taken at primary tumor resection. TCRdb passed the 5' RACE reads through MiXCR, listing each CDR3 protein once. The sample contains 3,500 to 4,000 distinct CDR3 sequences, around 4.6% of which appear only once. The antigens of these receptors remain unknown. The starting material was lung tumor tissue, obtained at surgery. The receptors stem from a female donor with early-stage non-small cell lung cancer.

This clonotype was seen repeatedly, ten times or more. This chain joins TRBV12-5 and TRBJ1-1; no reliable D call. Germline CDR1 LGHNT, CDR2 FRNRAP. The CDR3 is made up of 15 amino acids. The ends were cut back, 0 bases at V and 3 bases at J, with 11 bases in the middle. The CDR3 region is CASGLVVTGDTEAFF. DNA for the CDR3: TGTGCTAGTGGTTTGGTAGTCACCGGTGACACTGAAGCTTTCTTT.

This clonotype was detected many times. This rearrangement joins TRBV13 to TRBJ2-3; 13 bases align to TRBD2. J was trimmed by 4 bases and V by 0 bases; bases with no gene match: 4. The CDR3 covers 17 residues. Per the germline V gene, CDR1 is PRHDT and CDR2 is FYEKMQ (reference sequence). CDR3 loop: CASSLGPGLAGSDTQYF. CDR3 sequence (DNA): TGTGCCAGCAGCTTAGGCCCGGGACTAGCGGGATCAGATACGCAGTATTTT.

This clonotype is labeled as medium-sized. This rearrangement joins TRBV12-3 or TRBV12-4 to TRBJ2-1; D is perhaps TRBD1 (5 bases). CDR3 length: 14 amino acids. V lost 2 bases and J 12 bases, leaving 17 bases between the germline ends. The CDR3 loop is CASSLRSGFGVQFF. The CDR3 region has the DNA TGTGCCAGCAGTTTACGGTCAGGGTTTGGCGTGCAGTTCTTC.

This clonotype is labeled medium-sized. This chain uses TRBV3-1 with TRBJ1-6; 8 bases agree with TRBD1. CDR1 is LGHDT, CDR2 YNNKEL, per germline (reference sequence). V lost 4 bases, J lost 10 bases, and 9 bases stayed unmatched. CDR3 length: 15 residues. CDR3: CASSPQGQASSPLHF. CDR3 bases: TGTGCCAGCAGCCCTCAGGGACAGGCGAGCTCACCCCTCCACTTT.

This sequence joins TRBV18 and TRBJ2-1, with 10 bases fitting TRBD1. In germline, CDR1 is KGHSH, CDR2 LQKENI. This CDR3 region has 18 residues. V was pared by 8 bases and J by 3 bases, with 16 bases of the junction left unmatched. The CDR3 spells CASQGQGSPTSSYNEQFF. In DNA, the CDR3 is TGTGCCAGCCAGGGACAGGGGTCCCCGACTAGCAGCTACAATGAGCAGTTCTTC.

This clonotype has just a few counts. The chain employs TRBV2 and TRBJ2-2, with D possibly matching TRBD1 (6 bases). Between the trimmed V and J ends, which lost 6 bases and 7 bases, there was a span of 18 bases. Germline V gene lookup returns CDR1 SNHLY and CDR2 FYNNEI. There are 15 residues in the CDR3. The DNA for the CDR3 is TGTGCCAGCAGCGCCGGGACATTAATCATCGGGGAGCTGTTTTTT. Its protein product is CASSAGTLIIGELFF.

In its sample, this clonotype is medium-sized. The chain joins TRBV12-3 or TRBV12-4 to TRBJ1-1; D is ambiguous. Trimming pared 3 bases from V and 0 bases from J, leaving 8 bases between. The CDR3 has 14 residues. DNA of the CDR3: TGTGCCAGCAGTTTGGAGAGGGTGAACACTGAAGCTTTCTTT. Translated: CASSLERVNTEAFF.

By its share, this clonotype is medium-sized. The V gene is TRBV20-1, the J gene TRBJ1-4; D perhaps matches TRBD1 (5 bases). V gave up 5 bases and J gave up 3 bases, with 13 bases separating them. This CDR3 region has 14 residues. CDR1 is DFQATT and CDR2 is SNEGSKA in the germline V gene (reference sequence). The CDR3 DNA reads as TGCAGTGCTCAAAGGGGTTGGGCTAATGAAAAACTGTTTTTT. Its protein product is CSAQRGWANEKLFF.

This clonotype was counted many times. CDR3 nucleotide sequence: TGTGCCAGCAGTTTTACCCCGGGACAGGATGGGGCTTTCTTT. This codes for CASSFTPGQDGAFF. The chain carries TRBV2 and TRBJ1-1; 8 bases are shared with TRBD1. The CDR3 has 14 amino acids. CDR1 is SNHLY, CDR2 FYNNEI, per germline. Trimming removed 5 bases from V and 11 bases from J; junction bases left unmatched: 13.

The CDR3 DNA follows: TGTGCCAGCAGCCTTGTCGAAAACCGTCAAGAGACCCAGTACTTC. Protein sequence: CASSLVENRQETQYF. The genes are TRBV7-6 and TRBJ2-5, with unresolved D. CDR3 length: 15 residues. V dropped 5 bases and J dropped 2 bases, with 15 bases sitting between them. Germline loops: CDR1 SGHVS, CDR2 FNYEAQ.

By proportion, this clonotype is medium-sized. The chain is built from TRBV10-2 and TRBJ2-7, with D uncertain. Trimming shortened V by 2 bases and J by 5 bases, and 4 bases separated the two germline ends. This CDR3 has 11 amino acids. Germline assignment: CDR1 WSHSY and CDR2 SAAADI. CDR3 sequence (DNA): TGCGCCAGCAGTGAGGGAGACGAGCAGTACTTC. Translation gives CASSEGDEQYF.

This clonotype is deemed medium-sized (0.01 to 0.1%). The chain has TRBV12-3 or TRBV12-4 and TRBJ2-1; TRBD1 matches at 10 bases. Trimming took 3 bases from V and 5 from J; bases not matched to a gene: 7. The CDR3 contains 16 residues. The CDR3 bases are TGTGCCAGCAGTTTGCCCGGGACAGGGGTTAACAATGAGCAGTTCTTC. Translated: CASSLPGTGVNNEQFF.

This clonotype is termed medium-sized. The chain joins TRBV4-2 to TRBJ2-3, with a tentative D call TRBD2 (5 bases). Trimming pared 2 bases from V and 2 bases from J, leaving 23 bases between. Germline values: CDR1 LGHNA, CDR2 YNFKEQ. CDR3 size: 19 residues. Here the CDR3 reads CASSQHPPPDGGSTDTQYF. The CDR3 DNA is TGTGCCAGCAGCCAACATCCTCCACCGGATGGCGGGTCCACAGATACGCAGTATTTT.

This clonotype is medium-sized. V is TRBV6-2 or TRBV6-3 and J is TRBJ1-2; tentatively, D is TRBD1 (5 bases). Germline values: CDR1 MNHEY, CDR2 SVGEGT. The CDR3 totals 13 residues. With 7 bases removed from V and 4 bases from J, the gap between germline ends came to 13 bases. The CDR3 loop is CASTKDKSYGYTF. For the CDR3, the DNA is TGTGCCAGCACGAAGGACAAGTCCTATGGCTACACCTTC.

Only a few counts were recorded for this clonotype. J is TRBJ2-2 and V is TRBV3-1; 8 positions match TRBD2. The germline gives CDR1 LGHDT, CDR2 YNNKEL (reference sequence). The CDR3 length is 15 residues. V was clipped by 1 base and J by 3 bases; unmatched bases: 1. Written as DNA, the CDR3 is TGTGCCAGCAGCCAAGCACTAGCGGACACCGGGGAGCTGTTTTTT. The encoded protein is CASSQALADTGELFF.

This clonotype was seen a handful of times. The DNA of the CDR3 is TGTGCCAGCAGTATGGGGGGTCGGGCCAACGTCCTGACTTTC. It yields the protein CASSMGGRANVLTF. V and J are TRBV12-3 or TRBV12-4 and TRBJ2-6; perhaps TRBD2 as D (6 bases). V was cut by 5 bases and J by 5 bases, with 10 bases left in between. The CDR3 contains 14 residues.

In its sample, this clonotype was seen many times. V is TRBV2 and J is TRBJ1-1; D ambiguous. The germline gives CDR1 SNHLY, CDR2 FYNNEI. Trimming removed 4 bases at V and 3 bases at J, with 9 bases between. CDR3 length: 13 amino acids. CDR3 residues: CASSGRRDTEAFF. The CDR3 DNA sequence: TGTGCCAGCAGTGGTAGGAGGGACACTGAAGCTTTCTTT.

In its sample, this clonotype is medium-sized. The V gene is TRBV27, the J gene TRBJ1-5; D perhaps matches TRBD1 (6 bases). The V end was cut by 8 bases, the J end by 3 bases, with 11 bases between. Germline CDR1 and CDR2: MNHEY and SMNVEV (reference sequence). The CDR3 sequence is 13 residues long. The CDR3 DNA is TGTGCCAGCTTCCAGGGGCCCAATCAGCCCCAGCATTTT. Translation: CASFQGPNQPQHF.

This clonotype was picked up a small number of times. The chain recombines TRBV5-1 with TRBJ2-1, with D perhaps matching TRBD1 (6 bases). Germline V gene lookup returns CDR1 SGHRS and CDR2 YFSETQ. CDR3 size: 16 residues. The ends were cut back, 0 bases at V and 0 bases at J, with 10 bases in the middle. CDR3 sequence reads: CASSLEGVSSYNEQFF. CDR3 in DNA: TGCGCCAGCAGCTTGGAGGGGGTAAGCTCCTACAATGAGCAGTTCTTC.

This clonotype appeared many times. In nucleotides, the CDR3 is TGTGCGAACCGACTGGGACAGCTCAGCACCGGGGAGCTGTTTTTT. As protein: CANRLGQLSTGELFF. The chain carries TRBV12-3 or TRBV12-4 and TRBJ2-2; the match to TRBD1 covers 7 bases. The CDR3 sequence is 15 residues long.

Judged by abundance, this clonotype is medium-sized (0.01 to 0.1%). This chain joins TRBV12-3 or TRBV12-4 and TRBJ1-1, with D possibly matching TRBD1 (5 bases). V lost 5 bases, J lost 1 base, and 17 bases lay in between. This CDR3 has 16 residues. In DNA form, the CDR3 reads TGTGCCAGCAGTCCCTCGGGGTTTGGGGGGAACACTGAAGCTTTCTTT. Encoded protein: CASSPSGFGGNTEAFF.

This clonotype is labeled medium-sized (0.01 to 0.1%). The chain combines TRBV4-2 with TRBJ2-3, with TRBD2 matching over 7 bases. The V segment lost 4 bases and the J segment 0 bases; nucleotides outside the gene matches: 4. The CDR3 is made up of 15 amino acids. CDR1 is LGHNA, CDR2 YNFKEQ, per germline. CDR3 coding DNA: TGTGCCAGCAGCCCAGAGCGGGATAGCACAGATACGCAGTATTTT. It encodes CASSPERDSTDTQYF.

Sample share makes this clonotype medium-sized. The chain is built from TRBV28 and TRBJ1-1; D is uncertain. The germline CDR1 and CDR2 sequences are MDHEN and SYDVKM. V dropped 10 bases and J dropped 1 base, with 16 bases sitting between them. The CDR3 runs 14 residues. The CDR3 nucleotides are TGTGCCACCCATCCCCTAGTGGCGAACACTGAAGCTTTCTTT. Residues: CATHPLVANTEAFF.

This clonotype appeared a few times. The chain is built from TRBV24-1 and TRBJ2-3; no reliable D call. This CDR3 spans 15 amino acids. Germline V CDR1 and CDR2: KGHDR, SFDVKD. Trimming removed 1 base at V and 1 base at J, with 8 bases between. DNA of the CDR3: TGTGCCACCAGTGATTTTGAAGGTGGCACAGATACGCAGTATTTT. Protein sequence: CATSDFEGGTDTQYF.

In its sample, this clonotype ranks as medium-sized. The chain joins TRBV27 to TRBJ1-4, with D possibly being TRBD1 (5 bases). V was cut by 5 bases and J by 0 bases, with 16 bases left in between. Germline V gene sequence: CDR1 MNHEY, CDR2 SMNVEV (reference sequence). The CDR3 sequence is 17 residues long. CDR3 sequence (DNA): TGTGCCAGCAGTCCCCGGCGAGGGGCAGCAACTAATGAAAAACTGTTTTTT. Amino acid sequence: CASSPRRGAATNEKLFF.

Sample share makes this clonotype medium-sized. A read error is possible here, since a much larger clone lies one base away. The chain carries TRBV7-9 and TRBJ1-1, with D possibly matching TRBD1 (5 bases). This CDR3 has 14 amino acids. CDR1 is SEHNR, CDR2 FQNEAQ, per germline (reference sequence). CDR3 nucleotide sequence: TGTGTCAGCAGCTTTGTGGAGGGACTCACTGAAGCTTTCTTT. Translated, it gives CVSSFVEGLTEAFF.

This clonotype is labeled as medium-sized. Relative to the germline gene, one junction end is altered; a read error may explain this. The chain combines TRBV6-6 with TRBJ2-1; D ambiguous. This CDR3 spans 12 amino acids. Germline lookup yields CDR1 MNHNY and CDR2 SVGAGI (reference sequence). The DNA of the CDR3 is TGTGCCAGTTGTCCAGAATACAGTGAGCAGTTCTTC. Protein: CASCPEYSEQFF.

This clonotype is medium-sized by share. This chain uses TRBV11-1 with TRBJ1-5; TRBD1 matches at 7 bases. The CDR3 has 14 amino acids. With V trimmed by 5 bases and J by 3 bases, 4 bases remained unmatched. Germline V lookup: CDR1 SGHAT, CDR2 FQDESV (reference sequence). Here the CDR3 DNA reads TGTGCCAGCAGCCCCGGGACAGACAATCAGCCCCAGCATTTT. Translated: CASSPGTDNQPQHF. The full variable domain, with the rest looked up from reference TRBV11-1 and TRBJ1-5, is EAEVAQSPRYKITEKSQAVAFWCDPISGHATLYWYRQILGQGPELLVQFQDESVVDDSQLPKDRFSAERLKGVDSTLKIQPAELGDSAMYLCASSPGTDNQPQHFGDGTRLSIL.

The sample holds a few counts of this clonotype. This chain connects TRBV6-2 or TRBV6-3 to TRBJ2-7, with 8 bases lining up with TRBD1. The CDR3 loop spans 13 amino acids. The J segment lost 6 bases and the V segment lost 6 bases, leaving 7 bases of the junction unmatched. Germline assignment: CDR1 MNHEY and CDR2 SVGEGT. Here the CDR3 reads CASRGDRMGEQYV. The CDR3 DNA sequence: TGTGCCAGCAGGGGGGACAGGATGGGCGAGCAGTACGTC.

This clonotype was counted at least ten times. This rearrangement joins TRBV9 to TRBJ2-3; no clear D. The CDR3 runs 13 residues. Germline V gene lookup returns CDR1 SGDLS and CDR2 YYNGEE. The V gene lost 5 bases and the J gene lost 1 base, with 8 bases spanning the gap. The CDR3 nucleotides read TGTGCCAGCAGGGGATCGGGCACAGATACGCAGTATTTT. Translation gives CASRGSGTDTQYF.

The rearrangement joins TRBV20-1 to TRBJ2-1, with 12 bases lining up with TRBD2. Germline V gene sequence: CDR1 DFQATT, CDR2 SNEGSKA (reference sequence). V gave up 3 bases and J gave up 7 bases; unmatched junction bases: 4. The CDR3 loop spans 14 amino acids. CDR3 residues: CSASSTSGSNEQFF. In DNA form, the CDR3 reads TGCAGTGCTAGTTCGACTAGCGGGAGTAATGAGCAGTTCTTC.

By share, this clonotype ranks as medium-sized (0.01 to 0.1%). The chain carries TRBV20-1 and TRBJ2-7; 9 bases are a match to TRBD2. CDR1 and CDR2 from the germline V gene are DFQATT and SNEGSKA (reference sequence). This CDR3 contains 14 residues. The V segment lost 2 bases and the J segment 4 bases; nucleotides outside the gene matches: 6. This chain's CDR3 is CSARSGTSLYEQYF. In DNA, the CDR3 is TGCAGTGCTAGATCCGGGACTAGCCTGTACGAGCAGTACTTC.